The clone carrying this TCR beta chain was observed at least ten times. Germline CDR1 MDHEN, CDR2 SYDVKM. Trimming removed 4 bases at V and 5 bases at J, with 14 bases between. The CDR3 consists of 14 residues. The data were obtained in a study of regulatory T cells in long-lasting Graves disease. Time point in this sample: persistent/refractory GD, antithyroid drugs over 5 years with positive TRAb. Making the TCR library involved RNA that had been extracted from PBMCs. In building TCR beta libraries, iRepertoire HTBI primers were used together with Arm-PCR of CDR3 regions. MiXCR was run by TCRdb on the multiplex PCR reads, yielding one entry per CDR3 protein. Counted here are roughly 400,000 distinct CDR3 sequences, roughly 21% occurring once; the ten biggest clones make up about 13%.

The TCR comes from a female donor with Graves disease. The chain couples TRBV28 to TRBJ1-1; possibly TRBD1 for D (5 bases). Sequencing was performed on peripheral blood mononuclear cells (PBMCs), taken when the disease was refractory, from a patient treated with antithyroid drugs. DNA for the CDR3: TGTGCCAGCAGTTCTCTTATAACAGGTACTGAAGCTTTCTTT. Translation gives CASSSLITGTEAFF.